This T cell receptor (beta chain) was observed in a study of blood T cell repertoires in COVID-19. This clone was detected a few times. Germline CDR1 and CDR2: SGHDT and YYEEEE. Trimming removed 4 bases from V and 5 bases from J; junction bases left unmatched: 8. The CDR3 has 16 amino acids. Assay used: immunoSEQ multiplex PCR; TCRdb lists only in-frame clones, some missing. The table lists 150,000 to 200,000 clones, roughly 90% of them singletons. The receptor comes from a man between 60 and 75 years old with acute or convalescent COVID-19. The chain has TRBV5-6 and TRBJ1-6, with 8 bases lining up with TRBD1. The sequenced sample consisted of peripheral blood. The CDR3 loop reads CASSKQGGLNNSPLHF. CDR3 coding DNA: TGTGCCAGCAGCAAACAGGGGGGTTTAAATAATTCACCCCTCCACTTT.